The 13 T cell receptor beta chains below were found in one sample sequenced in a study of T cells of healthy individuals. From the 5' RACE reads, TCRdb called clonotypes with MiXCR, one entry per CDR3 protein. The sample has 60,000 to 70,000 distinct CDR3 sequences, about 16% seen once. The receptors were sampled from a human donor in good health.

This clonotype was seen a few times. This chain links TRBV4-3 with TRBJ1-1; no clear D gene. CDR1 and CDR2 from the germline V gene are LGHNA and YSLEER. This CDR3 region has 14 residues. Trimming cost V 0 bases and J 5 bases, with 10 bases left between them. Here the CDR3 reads CASSQDLQGTEAFF. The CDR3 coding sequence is TGCGCCAGCAGCCAAGATCTACAAGGGACTGAAGCTTTCTTT.

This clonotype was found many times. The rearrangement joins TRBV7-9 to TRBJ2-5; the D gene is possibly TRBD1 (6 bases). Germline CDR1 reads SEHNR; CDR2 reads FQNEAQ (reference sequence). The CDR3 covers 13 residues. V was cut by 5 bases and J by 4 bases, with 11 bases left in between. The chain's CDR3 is CASSAQTGETQYF. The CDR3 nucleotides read TGTGCCAGCAGCGCCCAGACAGGAGAGACCCAGTACTTC.

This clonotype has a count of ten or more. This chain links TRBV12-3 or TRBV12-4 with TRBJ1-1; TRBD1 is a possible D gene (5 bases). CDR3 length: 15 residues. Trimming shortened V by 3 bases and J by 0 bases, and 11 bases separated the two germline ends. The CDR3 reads CASSLGGRMNTEAFF. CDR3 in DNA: TGTGCCAGCAGTTTGGGGGGACGGATGAACACTGAAGCTTTCTTT.

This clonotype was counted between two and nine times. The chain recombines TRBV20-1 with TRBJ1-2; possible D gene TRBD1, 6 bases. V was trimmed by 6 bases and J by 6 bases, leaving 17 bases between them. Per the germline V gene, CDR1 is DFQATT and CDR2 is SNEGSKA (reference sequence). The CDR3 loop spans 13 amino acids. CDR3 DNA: TGCAGTGCCGGCTCCCCGGGGGCCGATGGCTACACCTTC. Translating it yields CSAGSPGADGYTF.

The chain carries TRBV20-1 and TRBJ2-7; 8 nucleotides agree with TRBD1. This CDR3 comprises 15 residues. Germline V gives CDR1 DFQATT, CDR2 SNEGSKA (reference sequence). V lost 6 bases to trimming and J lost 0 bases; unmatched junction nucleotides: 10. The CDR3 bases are TGCAGTGCCGGCAACCGACAGGGGACCTCCTACGAGCAGTACTTC. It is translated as CSAGNRQGTSYEQYF.

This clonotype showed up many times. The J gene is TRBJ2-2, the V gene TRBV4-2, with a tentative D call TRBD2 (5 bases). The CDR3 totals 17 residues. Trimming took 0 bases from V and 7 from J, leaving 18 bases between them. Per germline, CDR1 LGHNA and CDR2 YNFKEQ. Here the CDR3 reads CASSQEGMPARGGELFF. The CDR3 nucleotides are TGTGCCAGCAGCCAAGAAGGGATGCCGGCCCGGGGCGGGGAGCTGTTTTTT.

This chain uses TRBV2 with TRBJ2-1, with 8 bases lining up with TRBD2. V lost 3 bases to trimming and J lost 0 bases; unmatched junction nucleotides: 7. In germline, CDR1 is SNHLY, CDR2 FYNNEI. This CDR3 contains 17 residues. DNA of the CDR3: TGTGCCAGCAGTGACGGACTAGCATTGGGCTCCTACAATGAGCAGTTCTTC. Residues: CASSDGLALGSYNEQFF.

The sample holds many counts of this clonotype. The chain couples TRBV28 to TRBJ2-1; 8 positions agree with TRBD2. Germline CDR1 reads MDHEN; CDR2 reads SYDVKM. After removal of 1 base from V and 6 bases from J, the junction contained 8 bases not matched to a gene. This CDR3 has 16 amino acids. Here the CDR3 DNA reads TGTGCCAGCAGTTTATTCGGGGGACTAGGCCTCAATGAGCAGTTCTTC. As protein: CASSLFGGLGLNEQFF.

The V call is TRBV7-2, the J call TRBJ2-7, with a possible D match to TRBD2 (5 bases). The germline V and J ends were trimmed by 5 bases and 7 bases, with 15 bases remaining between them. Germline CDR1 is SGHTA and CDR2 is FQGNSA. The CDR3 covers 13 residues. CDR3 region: CASSQRGYREQYF. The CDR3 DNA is TGTGCCAGCAGCCAACGGGGATATAGGGAGCAGTACTTC.

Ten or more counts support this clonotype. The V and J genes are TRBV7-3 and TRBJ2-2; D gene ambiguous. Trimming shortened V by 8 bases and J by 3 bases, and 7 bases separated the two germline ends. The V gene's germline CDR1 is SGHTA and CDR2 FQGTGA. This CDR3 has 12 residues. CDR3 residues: CASGRYTGELFF. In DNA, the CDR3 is TGTGCCAGCGGGCGGTACACCGGGGAGCTGTTTTTT.

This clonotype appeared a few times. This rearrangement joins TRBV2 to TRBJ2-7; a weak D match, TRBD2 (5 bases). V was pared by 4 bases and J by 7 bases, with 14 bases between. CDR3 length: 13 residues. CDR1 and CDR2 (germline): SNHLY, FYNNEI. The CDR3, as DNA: TGTGCCAGCAGTGGGACGGACTTTTTAGAGCAGTACTTC. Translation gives CASSGTDFLEQYF.

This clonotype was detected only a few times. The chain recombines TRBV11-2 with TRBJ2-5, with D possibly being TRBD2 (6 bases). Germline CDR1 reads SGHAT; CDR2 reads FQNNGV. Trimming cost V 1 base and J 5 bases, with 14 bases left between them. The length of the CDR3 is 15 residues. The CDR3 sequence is CASSLVLGGRETQYF. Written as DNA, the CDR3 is TGTGCCAGCAGCTTAGTTTTGGGAGGAAGGGAGACCCAGTACTTC.

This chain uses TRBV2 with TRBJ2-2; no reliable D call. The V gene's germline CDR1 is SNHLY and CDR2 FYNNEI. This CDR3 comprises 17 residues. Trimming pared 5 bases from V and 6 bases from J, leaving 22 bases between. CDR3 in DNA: TGTGCCAGCAGTCAATTGACGGACCTAGGGCTCGCCGGGGAGCTGTTTTTT. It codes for CASSQLTDLGLAGELFF.